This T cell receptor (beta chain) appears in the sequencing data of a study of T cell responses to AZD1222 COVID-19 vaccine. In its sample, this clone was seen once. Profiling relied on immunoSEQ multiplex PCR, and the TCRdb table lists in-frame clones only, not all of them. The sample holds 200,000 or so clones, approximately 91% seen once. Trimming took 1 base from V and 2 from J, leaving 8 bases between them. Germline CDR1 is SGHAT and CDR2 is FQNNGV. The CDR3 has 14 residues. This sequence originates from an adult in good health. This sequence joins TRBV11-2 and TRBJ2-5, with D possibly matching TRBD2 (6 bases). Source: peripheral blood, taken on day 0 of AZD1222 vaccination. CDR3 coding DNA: TGTGCCAGCAGCTTAGGACGGGGGCAAGAGACCCAGTACTTC. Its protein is CASSLGRGQETQYF.